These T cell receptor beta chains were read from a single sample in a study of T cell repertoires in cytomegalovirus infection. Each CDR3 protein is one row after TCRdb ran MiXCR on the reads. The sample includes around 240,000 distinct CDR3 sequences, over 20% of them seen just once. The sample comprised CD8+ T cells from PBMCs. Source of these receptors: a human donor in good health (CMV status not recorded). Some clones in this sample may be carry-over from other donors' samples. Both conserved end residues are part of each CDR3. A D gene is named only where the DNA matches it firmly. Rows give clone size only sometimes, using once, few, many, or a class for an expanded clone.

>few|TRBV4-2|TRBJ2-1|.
CASSGGTEGEQFF
TGTGCCAGCAGCGGCGGGACAGAGGGTGAGCAGTTCTTC
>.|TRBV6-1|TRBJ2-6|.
CASSLIANSGANVLTF
TGTGCCAGCAGTCTTATCGCGAACTCTGGGGCCAACGTCCTGACTTTC
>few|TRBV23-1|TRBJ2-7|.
CASSPRCGYRAYEQYF
TGCGCCAGCAGTCCCCGATGCGGGTATCGGGCCTACGAGCAGTACTTC
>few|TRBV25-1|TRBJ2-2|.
CASRREGTGELFF
TGTGCCAGCCGGCGAGAGGGGACCGGGGAGCTGTTTTTT
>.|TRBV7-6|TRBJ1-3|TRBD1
CASSPSGTAGNTIYF
TGTGCCAGCAGCCCGAGCGGGACAGCTGGAAACACCATATATTTT
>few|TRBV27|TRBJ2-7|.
CASSFQPGAHEQYF
TGTGCCAGCAGTTTCCAACCGGGTGCCCACGAGCAGTACTTC
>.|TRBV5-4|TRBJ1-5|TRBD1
CASSPLNPSDRAYSNQPQHF
TGTGCCAGCAGCCCTTTAAACCCTTCGGACAGGGCTTATAGCAATCAGCCCCAGCATTTT
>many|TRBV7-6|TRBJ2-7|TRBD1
CASSPGQGARYEQYF
TGTGCCAGCAGCCCCGGACAGGGGGCGCGCTACGAGCAGTACTTC
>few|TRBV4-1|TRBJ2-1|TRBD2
CASSPIAGEQFF
TGCGCCAGCAGCCCTATAGCGGGGGAGCAGTTCTTC
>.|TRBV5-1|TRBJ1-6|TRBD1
CASSLGGQEWEPLHF
TGCGCCAGCAGCTTGGGGGGACAGGAATGGGAACCCCTCCACTTT
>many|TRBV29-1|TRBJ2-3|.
CSVVRAPSTDTQYF
TGCAGCGTTGTAAGGGCTCCTAGCACAGATACGCAGTATTTT
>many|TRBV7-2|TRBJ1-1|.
CASSKGGDLNTEAFF
TGTGCCAGCAGCAAAGGGGGGGACTTGAACACTGAAGCTTTCTTT
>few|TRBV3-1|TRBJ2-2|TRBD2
CASSPPGLADTGELFF
TGTGCCAGCAGTCCTCCGGGACTAGCGGATACCGGGGAGCTGTTTTTT
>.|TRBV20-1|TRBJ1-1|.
CSARGGAPEAFF
TGCAGTGCTAGGGGGGGGGCACCTGAAGCTTTCTTT
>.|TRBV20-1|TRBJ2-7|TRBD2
CSARDHTGGADRIYEQYF
TGCAGTGCTAGAGATCACACGGGGGGTGCAGATAGAATCTACGAGCAGTACTTC
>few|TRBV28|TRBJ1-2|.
CASTDEQDYGYTF
TGTGCCAGCACCGATGAACAGGACTATGGCTACACCTTC
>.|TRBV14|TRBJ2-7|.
CASSQGAATSYEQYF
TGTGCCAGCAGCCAAGGAGCAGCCACCTCCTACGAGCAGTACTTC
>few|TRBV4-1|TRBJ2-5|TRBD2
CASSQPGASGDGETQYF
TGCGCCAGCAGCCAACCTGGGGCTAGCGGGGACGGGGAGACCCAGTACTTC
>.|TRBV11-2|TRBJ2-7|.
CASSHTEGRLGEQYF
TGTGCCAGCAGCCACACCGAGGGGAGGCTTGGTGAGCAGTACTTC
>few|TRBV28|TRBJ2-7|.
CASRETGYEQYF
TGTGCCAGCAGGGAAACAGGATACGAGCAGTACTTC
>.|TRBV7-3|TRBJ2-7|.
CASSLSHSSYEQYF
TGTGCCAGCAGCTTAAGTCACAGCTCCTACGAGCAGTACTTC
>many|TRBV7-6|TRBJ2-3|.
CASSPQSGGIGDTQYF
TGTGCCAGCAGCCCCCAGTCGGGGGGCATCGGAGATACGCAGTATTTT
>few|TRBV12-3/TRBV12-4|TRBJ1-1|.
CASTYMANTEAFF
TGTGCCAGCACCTACATGGCAAACACTGAAGCTTTCTTT
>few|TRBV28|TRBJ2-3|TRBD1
CASSLGTGGDTQYF
TGTGCCAGCAGTCTCGGGACAGGCGGAGATACGCAGTATTTT
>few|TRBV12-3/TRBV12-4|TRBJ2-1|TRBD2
CASTWTSGHNEQFF
TGTGCCAGCACTTGGACTAGCGGGCACAATGAGCAGTTCTTC
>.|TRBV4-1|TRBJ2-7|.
CASSQEESVYEQYF
TGCGCCAGCAGCCAAGAGGAGTCCGTCTACGAGCAGTACTTC
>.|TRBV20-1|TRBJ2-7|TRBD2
CKIPGLASHEQYF
TGCAAGATACCGGGACTAGCAAGTCACGAGCAGTACTTC
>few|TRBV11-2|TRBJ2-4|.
CASSLEAGEAKNIQYF
TGTGCCAGCAGCTTAGAGGCAGGGGAAGCCAAAAACATTCAGTACTTC
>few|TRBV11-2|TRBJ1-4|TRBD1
CASSSGQGINEKLFF
TGTGCCAGCAGCTCGGGACAGGGCATTAATGAAAAACTGTTTTTT
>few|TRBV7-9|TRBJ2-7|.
CASSFQASYEQYF
TGTGCCAGCAGCTTCCAGGCTTCCTACGAGCAGTACTTC
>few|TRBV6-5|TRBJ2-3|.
CASSYYGARTDTQYF
TGTGCCAGCAGTTACTACGGAGCCCGCACAGATACGCAGTATTTT
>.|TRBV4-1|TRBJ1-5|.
CASSQRADNQPQHF
TGCGCCAGCAGCCAGCGGGCAGACAATCAGCCCCAGCATTTT
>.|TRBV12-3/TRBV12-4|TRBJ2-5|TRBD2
CASSFHGGGEAQYF
TGTGCCAGCAGTTTCCACGGCGGGGGAGAGGCCCAGTACTTC
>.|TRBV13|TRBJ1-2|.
CASSLGEFYGYTF
TGTGCCAGCAGCTTGGGAGAGTTCTATGGCTACACCTTC
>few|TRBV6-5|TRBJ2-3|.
CASSVYRESIDTQYF
TGTGCCAGCAGTGTCTACAGGGAATCTATTGATACGCAGTATTTT
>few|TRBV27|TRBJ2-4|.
CASSLGHKNIQYF
TGTGCCAGCAGTCTAGGACACAAAAACATTCAGTACTTC
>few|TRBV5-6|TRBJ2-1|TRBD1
CASSFSGTGGVEQFF
TGTGCCAGCAGCTTCTCCGGGACAGGGGGCGTTGAGCAGTTCTTC
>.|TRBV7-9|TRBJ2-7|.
CASSLLELPEDEQYF
TGTGCCAGCAGCCTCTTGGAGCTACCCGAAGACGAGCAGTACTTC
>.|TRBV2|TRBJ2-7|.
CASSGDRTYEQYF
TGTGCCAGCAGTGGCGACAGGACCTACGAGCAGTACTTC
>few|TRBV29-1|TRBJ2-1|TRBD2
CSVEGIAGASSYNEQFF
TGCAGCGTTGAAGGGATAGCGGGGGCGAGCTCCTACAATGAGCAGTTCTTC
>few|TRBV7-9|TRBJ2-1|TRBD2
CASSWSGISYNEQFF
TGTGCCAGCAGCTGGAGCGGGATCTCCTACAATGAGCAGTTCTTC
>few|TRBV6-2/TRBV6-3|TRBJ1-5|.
CASSYSTQPQHF
TGTGCCAGCAGTTACTCGACTCAGCCCCAGCATTTT
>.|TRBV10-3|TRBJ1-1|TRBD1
CAISGDRANTEAFF
TGTGCCATCAGTGGGGACAGGGCCAACACTGAAGCTTTCTTT
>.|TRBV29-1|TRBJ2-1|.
CSVEGPLKPQGIGFNEQFF
TGCAGCGTTGAAGGACCTTTGAAACCCCAGGGGATTGGCTTCAATGAGCAGTTCTTC
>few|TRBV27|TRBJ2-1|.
CASSSNLGSDPEFF
TGTGCCAGCAGCTCAAACTTGGGCAGCGACCCGGAGTTCTTC
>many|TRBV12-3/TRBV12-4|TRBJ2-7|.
CASSRSGHEQYF
TGTGCCAGCAGTCGTTCAGGGCACGAGCAGTACTTC
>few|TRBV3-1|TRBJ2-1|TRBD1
CASSPTQGDYEQFF
TGTGCCAGCAGCCCCACACAGGGGGATTATGAGCAGTTCTTC
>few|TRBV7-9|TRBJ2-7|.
CASSLAWGSEQYF
TGTGCCAGCAGCTTAGCCTGGGGCAGCGAGCAGTACTTC
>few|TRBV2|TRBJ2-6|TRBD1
CASSDPGQGATGANVLTF
TGTGCCAGCAGTGACCCGGGACAGGGGGCTACTGGGGCCAACGTCCTGACTTTC